This TCR beta chain emerged from a study of shared clonotypes between healthy human individuals. Donation came from healthy HIV-negative adults that had no recent acute infections or vaccinations. General study results and limits: With few donors, the genetic and exposure-history diversity represented was limited.

The genomic DNA of each subset was split evenly across several immunoSEQ plates. Scientists sequenced DNA from unsorted PBMC on ten immunoSEQ deep assay plates. Data came from immunoSEQ multiplex PCR; TCRdb stores just in-frame clones and leaves some out. The repertoire has 530,000 or so clones, about 79% of them found once; the top ten carry approximately 13%. Regarding this clone: No antigen is known for it.

The CDR3 runs 15 residues. Trimming cost V 6 bases and J 5 bases, with 17 bases left between them. The germline V gene has CDR1 MDHEN and CDR2 SYDVKM. The gene calls are TRBV28 and TRBJ1-5; D is perhaps TRBD1 (5 bases). Sequencing used PBMCs. This TCR came from a woman aged 35 to 49 in good health. Some clones in this sample may be carry-over from other donors' samples. CDR3 sequence reads: CASRATGTSYQPQHF. DNA for the CDR3: TGTGCCAGCAGAGCTACCGGGACCTCGTATCAGCCCCAGCATTTT.